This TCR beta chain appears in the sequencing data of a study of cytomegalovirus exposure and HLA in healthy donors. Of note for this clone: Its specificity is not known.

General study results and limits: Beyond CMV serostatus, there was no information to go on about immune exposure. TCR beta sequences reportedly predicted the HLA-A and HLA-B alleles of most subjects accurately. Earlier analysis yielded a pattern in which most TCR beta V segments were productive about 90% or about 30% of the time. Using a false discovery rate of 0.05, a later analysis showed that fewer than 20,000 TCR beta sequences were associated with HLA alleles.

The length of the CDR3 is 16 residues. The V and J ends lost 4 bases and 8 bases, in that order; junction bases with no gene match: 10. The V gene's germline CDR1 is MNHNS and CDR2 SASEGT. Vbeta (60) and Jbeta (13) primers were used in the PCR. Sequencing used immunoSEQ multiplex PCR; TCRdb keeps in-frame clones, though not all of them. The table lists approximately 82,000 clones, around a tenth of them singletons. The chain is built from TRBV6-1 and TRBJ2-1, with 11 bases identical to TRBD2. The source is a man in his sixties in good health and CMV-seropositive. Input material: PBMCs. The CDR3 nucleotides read TGTGCCAGCAGTGCCCCGACTAGCGGGATGATCCATGAGCAGTTCTTC. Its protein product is CASSAPTSGMIHEQFF.